This T cell receptor beta chain was observed in a study of blood T cell repertoires in COVID-19. Study details: Italy, Spain and the United States were the sources of the convalescent and acute COVID-19 samples. T cells, B-cell-depleted T cells, or PBMCs provided the cDNA or gDNA that served as material.

Only in-frame clones appear in the TCRdb table, and some are missing; sequencing was by immunoSEQ multiplex PCR. The profile covers 150,000 to 200,000 clones, with roughly 80% appearing a single time and more than 5% taken by the ten largest. V shed 1 base and J 1 base; nucleotides not matched to a gene: 4. CDR3 length: 15 amino acids. Germline values: CDR1 SGHDT, CDR2 YYEEEE. This clone was found once. Sequenced input: peripheral blood. The source of this sequence is a woman aged 25 to 39 with acute or convalescent COVID-19. J is TRBJ2-5 and V is TRBV5-6, with 7 bases matching TRBD2. Here the CDR3 reads CASSLLTGGQETQYF. CDR3 sequence (DNA): TGTGCCAGCAGCTTGTTGACGGGGGGCCAAGAGACCCAGTACTTC. Based on the CDR3 plus reference TRBV5-6 and TRBJ2-5, the full variable domain is DAGVTQSPTHLIKTRGQQVTLRCSPKSGHDTVSWYQQALGQGPQFIFQYYEEEERQRGNFPDRFSGHQFPNYSSELNVNALLLGDSALYLCASSLLTGGQETQYFGPGTRLLVL.